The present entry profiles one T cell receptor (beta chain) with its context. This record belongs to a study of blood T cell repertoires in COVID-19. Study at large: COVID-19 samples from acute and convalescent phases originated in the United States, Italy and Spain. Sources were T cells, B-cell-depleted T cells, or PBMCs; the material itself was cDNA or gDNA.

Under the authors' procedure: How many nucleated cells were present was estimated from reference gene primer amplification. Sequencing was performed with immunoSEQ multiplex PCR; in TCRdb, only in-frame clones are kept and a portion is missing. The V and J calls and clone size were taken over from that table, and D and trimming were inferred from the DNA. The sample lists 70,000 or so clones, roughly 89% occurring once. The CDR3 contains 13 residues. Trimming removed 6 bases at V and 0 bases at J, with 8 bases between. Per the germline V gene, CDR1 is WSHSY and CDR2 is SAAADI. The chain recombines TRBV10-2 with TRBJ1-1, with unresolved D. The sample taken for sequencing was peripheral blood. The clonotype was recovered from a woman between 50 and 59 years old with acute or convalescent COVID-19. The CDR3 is CASSRDLNTEAFF. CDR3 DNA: TGCGCCAGCAGCCGAGATTTGAACACTGAAGCTTTCTTT.